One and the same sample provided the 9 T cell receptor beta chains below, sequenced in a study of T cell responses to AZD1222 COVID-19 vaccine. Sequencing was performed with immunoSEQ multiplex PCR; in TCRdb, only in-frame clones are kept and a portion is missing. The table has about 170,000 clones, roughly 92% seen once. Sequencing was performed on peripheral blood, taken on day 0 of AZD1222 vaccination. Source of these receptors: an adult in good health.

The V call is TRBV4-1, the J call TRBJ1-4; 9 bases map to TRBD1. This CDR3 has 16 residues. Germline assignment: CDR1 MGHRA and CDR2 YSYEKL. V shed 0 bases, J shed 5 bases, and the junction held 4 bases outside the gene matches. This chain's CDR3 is CASSQERDRVNEKLFF. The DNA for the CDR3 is TGCGCCAGCAGCCAAGAAAGGGACAGGGTAAATGAAAAACTGTTTTTT.

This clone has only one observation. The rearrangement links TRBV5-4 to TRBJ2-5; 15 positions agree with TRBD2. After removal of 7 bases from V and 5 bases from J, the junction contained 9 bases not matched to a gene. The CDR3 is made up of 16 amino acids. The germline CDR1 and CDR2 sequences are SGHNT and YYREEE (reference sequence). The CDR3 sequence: CASHSGTSGRRETQYF. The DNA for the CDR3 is TGTGCCAGCCATTCCGGGACTAGCGGGAGGCGGGAGACCCAGTACTTC. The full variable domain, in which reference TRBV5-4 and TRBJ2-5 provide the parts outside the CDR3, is ETGVTQSPTHLIKTRGQQVTLRCSSQSGHNTVSWYQQALGQGPQFIFQYYREEENGRGNFPPRFSGLQFPNYSSELNVNALELDDSALYLCASHSGTSGRRETQYFGPGTRLLVL.

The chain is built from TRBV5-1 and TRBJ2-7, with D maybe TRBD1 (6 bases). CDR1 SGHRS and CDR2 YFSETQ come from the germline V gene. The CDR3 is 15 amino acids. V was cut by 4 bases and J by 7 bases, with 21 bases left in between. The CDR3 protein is CASSEGWLGAEEQYF. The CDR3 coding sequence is TGCGCCAGCAGCGAGGGTTGGTTGGGGGCGGAAGAGCAGTACTTC.

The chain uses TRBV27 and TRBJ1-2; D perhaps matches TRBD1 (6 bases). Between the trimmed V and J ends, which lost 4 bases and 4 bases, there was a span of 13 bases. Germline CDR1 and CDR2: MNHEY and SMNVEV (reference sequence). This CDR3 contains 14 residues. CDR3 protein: CASSSGLGAYGYTF. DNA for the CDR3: TGTGCCAGCAGTTCGGGGCTGGGGGCCTATGGCTACACCTTC.

In nucleotides, the CDR3 is TGTGCCAGCAGCTTAGCAGGGAGAACCTACGAGCAGTACTTC. Translating it yields CASSLAGRTYEQYF. The chain combines TRBV7-9 with TRBJ2-7; D may be TRBD2 (5 bases). The germline V gene encodes CDR1 SEHNR and CDR2 FQNEAQ (reference sequence). Trimming pared 0 bases from V and 2 bases from J, leaving 8 bases between. The CDR3 covers 14 residues.

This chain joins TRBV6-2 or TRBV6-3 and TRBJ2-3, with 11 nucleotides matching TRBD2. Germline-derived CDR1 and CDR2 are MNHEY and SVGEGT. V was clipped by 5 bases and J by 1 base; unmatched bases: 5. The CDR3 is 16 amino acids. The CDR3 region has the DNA TGTGCCAGCAGTCCACTGGGACTAGCGGGCACAGATACGCAGTATTTT. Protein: CASSPLGLAGTDTQYF.

CDR3 nucleotide sequence: TGTGCTAGTGGTTTTGGGCCGCAGACAGGGGATGGCTACACCTTC. Translating it yields CASGFGPQTGDGYTF. This chain connects TRBV12-5 to TRBJ1-2, with TRBD1 identical over 8 bases. The germline CDR1 and CDR2 sequences are LGHNT and FRNRAP. Trimming removed 3 bases from V and 6 bases from J; junction bases left unmatched: 9. The CDR3 runs to 15 residues. Filled out from reference TRBV12-5 and TRBJ1-2, the complete variable domain reads DARVTQTPRHKVTEMGQEVTMRCQPILGHNTVFWYRQTMMQGLELLAYFRNRAPLDDSGMPKDRFSAEMPDATLATLKIQPSEPRDSAVYFCASGFGPQTGDGYTFGSGTRLTVV.

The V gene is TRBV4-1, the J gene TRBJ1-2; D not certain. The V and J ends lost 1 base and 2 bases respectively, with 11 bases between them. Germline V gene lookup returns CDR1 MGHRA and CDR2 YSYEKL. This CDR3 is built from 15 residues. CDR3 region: CASSQVGYGNYGYTF. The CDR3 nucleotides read TGCGCCAGCAGCCAAGTAGGGTACGGGAACTATGGCTACACCTTC.

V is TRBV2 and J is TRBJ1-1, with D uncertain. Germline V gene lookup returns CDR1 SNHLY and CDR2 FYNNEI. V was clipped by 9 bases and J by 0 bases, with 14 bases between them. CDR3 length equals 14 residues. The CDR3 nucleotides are TGTGCCAGTAATAACGGACCCCTGAACACTGAAGCTTTCTTT. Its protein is CASNNGPLNTEAFF.